These T cell receptor beta chains were read from a single sample in a study of cytomegalovirus exposure and HLA in healthy donors. TCRdb's copy holds only in-frame clones and misses some; the assay was immunoSEQ multiplex PCR. The table lists about 140,000 clones, roughly 85% of them singletons, with around 7% in the top ten. Source material: PBMCs. The receptor source for this set is a man aged 40-49 years in good health and CMV-seropositive. Both conserved end residues are part of each CDR3. A D gene is named only where the DNA matches it firmly. For some rows the clone size is stated as once, few or many, or as a class when expanded; others skip it.

clone size | J gene | V gene | D gene | CDR3 protein | CDR3 DNA
- | TRBJ2-7 | TRBV6-6 | TRBD2 | CASSYGLAGVREQYF | TGTGCCAGCAGTTACGGGCTAGCGGGAGTACGGGAGCAGTACTTC
- | TRBJ2-2 | TRBV9 | TRBD2 | CASTTGRDTGELFF | TGTGCCAGCACGACGGGGAGGGACACCGGGGAGCTGTTTTTT
- | TRBJ2-1 | TRBV19 | TRBD2 | CASSPEGLAVYNEQFF | TGTGCCAGTAGTCCCGAGGGACTAGCGGTATACAATGAGCAGTTCTTC
- | TRBJ1-5 | TRBV11-2 | - | CASSLFPGAHQPQHF | TGTGCCAGCAGCTTATTCCCGGGAGCCCATCAGCCCCAGCATTTT
- | TRBJ1-1 | TRBV19 | - | CASSLQGGIDTEAFF | TGTGCCAGTAGTTTACAAGGGGGTATCGACACTGAAGCTTTCTTT
once | TRBJ2-2 | TRBV14 | TRBD2 | CASSQEGLASRTGELFF | TGTGCCAGCAGCCAAGAGGGACTAGCATCACGTACGGGGGAGCTGTTTTTT
- | TRBJ1-1 | TRBV29-1 | - | CSVGYLGGHTEAFF | TGCAGCGTGGGGTACTTGGGGGGTCACACTGAAGCTTTCTTT
few | TRBJ2-3 | TRBV5-4 | TRBD2 | CASSLGSGGSTDTQYF | TGTGCCAGCAGCTTGGGTAGCGGGGGCAGCACAGATACGCAGTATTTT
- | TRBJ2-5 | TRBV29-1 | - | CSARTQETQYF | TGCAGCGCTAGGACTCAAGAGACCCAGTACTTC
- | TRBJ1-1 | TRBV20-1 | - | CSARRNTEAFF | TGCAGTGCTAGGCGCAACACTGAAGCTTTCTTT
- | TRBJ2-3 | TRBV5-4 | - | CASSLGNGADTQYF | TGTGCCAGCAGCTTGGGCAACGGGGCAGATACGCAGTATTTT
once | TRBJ2-7 | TRBV9 | TRBD1 | CASSPWDRASPYEQYF | TGTGCCAGCAGCCCATGGGACAGGGCCTCTCCCTACGAGCAGTACTTC
- | TRBJ1-1 | TRBV29-1 | - | CSVAGRGGSTEAFF | TGCAGCGTTGCCGGCCGAGGGGGAAGCACTGAAGCTTTCTTT
- | TRBJ2-7 | TRBV6-1 | TRBD2 | CASRSGTSGRNEQYF | TGTGCCAGCAGATCCGGGACTAGCGGGAGGAACGAGCAGTACTTC
few | TRBJ2-7 | TRBV10-3 | - | CATAEPPYEQYF | TGTGCCACGGCGGAACCACCCTACGAGCAGTACTTC
- | TRBJ2-3 | TRBV10-3 | TRBD2 | CAISEFGLAANTDTQYF | TGTGCCATCAGTGAGTTTGGACTAGCGGCCAACACAGATACGCAGTATTTT
- | TRBJ2-7 | TRBV5-6 | - | CASSLGQSPGVTYEQYF | TGTGCCAGCAGCTTGGGGCAGTCCCCGGGGGTAACCTACGAGCAGTACTTC
- | TRBJ1-4 | TRBV7-2 | - | CASSFDRTEKLFF | TGTGCCAGCAGCTTCGACAGGACAGAAAAACTGTTTTTT
- | TRBJ2-4 | TRBV6-5 | - | CASSYSGAGRSIQYF | TGTGCCAGCAGTTACTCGGGAGCCGGACGGAGCATTCAGTACTTC
- | TRBJ1-3 | TRBV6-6 | - | CASMPGINTIYF | TGTGCCAGCATGCCAGGGATAAACACCATATATTTT
- | TRBJ2-5 | TRBV29-1 | - | CSCTPGQETQYF | TGCAGCTGCACCCCAGGCCAAGAGACCCAGTACTTC
- | TRBJ1-2 | TRBV6-5 | - | CASSPTEGGGGYTF | TGTGCCAGCAGTCCTACTGAGGGCGGCGGGGGCTACACCTTC
- | TRBJ1-4 | TRBV5-1 | - | CASSYDSNEKLFF | TGCGCCAGCAGCTACGATAGTAATGAAAAACTGTTTTTT
- | TRBJ2-1 | TRBV6-1 | - | CASSESSSYNEQFF | TGTGCCAGCAGTGAATCCAGCTCCTACAATGAGCAGTTCTTC
- | TRBJ1-2 | TRBV7-2 | - | CASSLAVGGYTF | TGTGCCAGCAGCTTAGCCGTGGGCGGCTACACCTTC
- | TRBJ1-1 | TRBV12-5 | TRBD1 | CASASRTGGEAFF | TGTGCTAGTGCCTCCAGGACAGGGGGTGAAGCTTTCTTT
- | TRBJ2-3 | TRBV18 | - | CASSPGQVRGLIPDTQYF | TGTGCCAGCTCACCAGGGCAGGTTCGCGGACTAATTCCGGATACGCAGTATTTT
- | TRBJ2-4 | TRBV27 | - | CASSLSRKGQNIQYF | TGTGCCAGCAGTTTATCCAGGAAGGGGCAAAACATTCAGTACTTC
once | TRBJ2-7 | TRBV11-2 | - | CASSPSTFYEQYF | TGTGCCAGCAGCCCCTCGACTTTCTACGAGCAGTACTTC